This TCR beta chain stems from a study of beta chain features in type 1 diabetes. Study summary: Across all samples, roughly 100,000,000 sorted cells were examined. Study conclusions and caveats: There were fewer insertions and more deletions at the VDJ junctions of type 1 diabetes patients.

Each donor gave one heparinised blood draw averaging roughly 100 mL. Isolated RNA was reverse transcribed in full, so expressed TCRB transcripts were sequenced. Method: immunoSEQ multiplex PCR; TCRdb's copy keeps in-frame clones and lacks some. The sample has 150,000 or so clones, 9.7% seen once; the top ten hold 0.65%. The table lists this clone with many counts. Its antigen is not known. Compared with germline, one end of the junction differs, possibly owing to a read error. What was sequenced was central memory CD4+ T cells from blood. The origin of this receptor is a woman in her thirties or forties in good health.

This CDR3 is CASSPNLSGDSSSNEQFF. CDR3 DNA: TGCGCCAGCAGCCCCAACCTCAGTGGGGACAGTTCCTCCAATGAGCAGTTCTTC. This chain links TRBV5-1 with TRBJ2-1, with 7 bases lining up with TRBD1. The CDR3 sequence is 18 residues long. The germline V gene has CDR1 SGHRS and CDR2 YFSETQ.